The rows below give T cell receptor beta chains drawn from one sample of a study of blood T cell repertoires in COVID-19. Profiled with immunoSEQ multiplex PCR; TCRdb holds only in-frame clones, not every one. The data contain some 300,000 clones, about 91% of them singletons. Sequenced sample: peripheral blood. The receptors stem from a young woman who had recovered from COVID-19. Each CDR3 is given with its conserved first and last residue. Each record gives: CDR3 DNA, CDR3 protein, D gene, clone size, J gene, CDR3 length, V gene. A D gene is named only where the DNA matches it firmly. The size entry is marked missing in some rows and otherwise reads once, few, many or a size class.

TGCGCCAGCAGCCAAGATCCCAGGAACACTGAAGCTTTCTTT | CASSQDPRNTEAFF | - | - | TRBJ1-1 | 14 | TRBV4-1
TGTGCCAGCAGCCCACCACAGGGGGAAGAGACCCAGTACTTC | CASSPPQGEETQYF | TRBD1 | - | TRBJ2-5 | 14 | TRBV4-2
TGTGCCAGCAGGACAACCGGGACACTACTTGATGGCTACACCTTC | CASRTTGTLLDGYTF | - | - | TRBJ1-2 | 15 | TRBV28
TGTGCCAGCAGTCCCTACAGGGTCGGGAGCACAGATACGCAGTATTTT | CASSPYRVGSTDTQYF | - | - | TRBJ2-3 | 16 | TRBV27
TGTGCCAGCAGCCACCGTTCTGGGCACACTGAAGCTTTCTTT | CASSHRSGHTEAFF | - | - | TRBJ1-1 | 14 | TRBV3-1/TRBV3-2
TGCGCCACCGGGACAGGCCAAGAGACCCAGTACTTC | CATGTGQETQYF | TRBD1 | - | TRBJ2-5 | 12 | TRBV5-1
TGTGCCAGCTCACCCCCGGGACAGCGCTATGGCTACACCTTC | CASSPPGQRYGYTF | TRBD1 | - | TRBJ1-2 | 14 | TRBV18
TGTGCCAGCAGTTTTTCTTCCAGGGGGGATCTCCTTGCGCAGTTCTTC | CASSFSSRGDLLAQFF | - | - | TRBJ2-1 | 16 | TRBV28
TGTGCCAGCAGCACCGGGACTAACAATGAGCAGTTCTTC | CASSTGTNNEQFF | TRBD2 | - | TRBJ2-1 | 13 | TRBV9
TGTGCCAGCAGGAGGACAGGGGATAGCTACGAGCAGTACTTC | CASRRTGDSYEQYF | TRBD1 | - | TRBJ2-7 | 14 | TRBV2
TGTGCCACCAGTGGTGATAGCGGGGGCCTCACAGATACGCAGTATTTT | CATSGDSGGLTDTQYF | TRBD2 | - | TRBJ2-3 | 16 | TRBV24-1
TGTGCCAGCAGTGCGGGACAGGGGGTTACGGATACGCAGTATTTT | CASSAGQGVTDTQYF | TRBD1 | few | TRBJ2-3 | 15 | TRBV6-4
TGCGCCAGCAGCTTCAGGGGAACGGGCAATTCACCCCTCCACTTT | CASSFRGTGNSPLHF | - | - | TRBJ1-6 | 15 | TRBV4-1
TGTGCCAGTAGGGCGGGGGTTTATAGCAATCAGCCCCAGCATTTT | CASRAGVYSNQPQHF | - | - | TRBJ1-5 | 15 | TRBV19
TGCGCCAGCAGCTCGAACAGGGCCGGGGCCAACGTCCTGACTTTC | CASSSNRAGANVLTF | - | - | TRBJ2-6 | 15 | TRBV5-1
TGTGCCACCAGCAGAGAGACTAGCGGGGGCTACGAGCAGTACTTC | CATSRETSGGYEQYF | TRBD2 | - | TRBJ2-7 | 15 | TRBV15
TGTGCCAGCAGTGGAACAGGATACACCGGGGAGCTGTTTTTT | CASSGTGYTGELFF | - | - | TRBJ2-2 | 14 | TRBV27
TGCAGCGTTGAGGGACAGGGGGGAAGCGAGCAGTACTTC | CSVEGQGGSEQYF | TRBD1 | - | TRBJ2-7 | 13 | TRBV29-1
TGTGCCAGCAGCCTACGGGACACCCTTGAGCAGTTCTTC | CASSLRDTLEQFF | - | - | TRBJ2-1 | 13 | TRBV6-4
TGTGCCAGCAGTTTCAGGAACAGGGGCGGAGCTTTCTTT | CASSFRNRGGAFF | TRBD1 | few | TRBJ1-1 | 13 | TRBV27
TGCGCCAGCAGTCCCACTGGGGCCAACGTCCTGACTTTC | CASSPTGANVLTF | - | few | TRBJ2-6 | 13 | TRBV4-1
TGTGCCAGCGCGGGTCACGGTGGGAACTACGAGCAGTACTTC | CASAGHGGNYEQYF | - | - | TRBJ2-7 | 14 | TRBV6-5